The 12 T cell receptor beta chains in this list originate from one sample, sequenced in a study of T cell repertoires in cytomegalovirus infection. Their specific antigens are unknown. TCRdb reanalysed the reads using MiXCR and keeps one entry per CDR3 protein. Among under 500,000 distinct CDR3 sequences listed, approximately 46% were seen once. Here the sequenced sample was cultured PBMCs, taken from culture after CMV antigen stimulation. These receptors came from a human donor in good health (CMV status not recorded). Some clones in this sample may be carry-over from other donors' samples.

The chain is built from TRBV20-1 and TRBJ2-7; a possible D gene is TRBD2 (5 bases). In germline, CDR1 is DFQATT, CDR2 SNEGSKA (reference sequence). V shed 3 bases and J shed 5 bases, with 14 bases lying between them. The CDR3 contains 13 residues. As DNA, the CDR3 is TGCAGTGCTAGGTGGGAGAGTGGCGACGAGCAGTACTTC. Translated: CSARWESGDEQYF.

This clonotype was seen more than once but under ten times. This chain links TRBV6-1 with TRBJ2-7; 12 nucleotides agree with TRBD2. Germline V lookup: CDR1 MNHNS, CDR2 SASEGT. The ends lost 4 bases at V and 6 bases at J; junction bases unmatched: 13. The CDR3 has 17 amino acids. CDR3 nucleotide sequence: TGTGCCAGCAGTGCGCCTCCTCTAGCGGGGGGGTTCGGCGAGCAGTACTTC. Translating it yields CASSAPPLAGGFGEQYF.

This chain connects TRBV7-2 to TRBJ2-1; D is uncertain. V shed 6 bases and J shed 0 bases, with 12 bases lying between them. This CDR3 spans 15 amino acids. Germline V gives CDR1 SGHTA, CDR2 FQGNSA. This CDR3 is CASSLVHSSYNEQFF. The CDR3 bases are TGTGCCAGCAGTCTTGTTCATAGCTCCTACAATGAGCAGTTCTTC.

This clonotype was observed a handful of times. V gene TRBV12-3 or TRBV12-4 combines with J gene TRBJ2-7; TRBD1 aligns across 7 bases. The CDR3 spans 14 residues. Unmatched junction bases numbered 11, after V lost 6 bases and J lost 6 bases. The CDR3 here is CASRPRTGGGEQYF. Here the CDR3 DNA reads TGTGCCAGCAGACCCCGGACAGGCGGTGGCGAGCAGTACTTC.

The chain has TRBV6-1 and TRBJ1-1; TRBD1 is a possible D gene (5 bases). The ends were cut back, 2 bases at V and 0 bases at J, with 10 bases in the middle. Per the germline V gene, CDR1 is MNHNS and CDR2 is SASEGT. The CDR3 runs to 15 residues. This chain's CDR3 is CASSEWKGLNTEAFF. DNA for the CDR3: TGTGCCAGCAGTGAATGGAAGGGGCTGAACACTGAAGCTTTCTTT.

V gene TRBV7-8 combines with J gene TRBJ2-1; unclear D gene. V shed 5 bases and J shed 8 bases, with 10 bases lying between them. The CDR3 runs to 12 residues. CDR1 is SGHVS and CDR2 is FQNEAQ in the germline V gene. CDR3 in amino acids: CASSRPADEQFF. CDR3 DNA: TGTGCCAGCAGCCGACCAGCCGATGAGCAGTTCTTC.

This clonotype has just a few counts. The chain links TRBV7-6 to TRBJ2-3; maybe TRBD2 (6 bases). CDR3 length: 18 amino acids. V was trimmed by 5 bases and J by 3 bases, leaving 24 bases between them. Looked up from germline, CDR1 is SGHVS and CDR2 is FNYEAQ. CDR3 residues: CASSDPRRALDITDTQYF. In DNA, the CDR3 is TGTGCCAGCAGCGACCCTCGGAGGGCCCTCGATATTACAGATACGCAGTATTTT.

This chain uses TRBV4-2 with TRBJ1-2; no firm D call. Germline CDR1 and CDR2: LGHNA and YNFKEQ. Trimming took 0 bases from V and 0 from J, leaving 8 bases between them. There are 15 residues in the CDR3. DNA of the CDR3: TGTGCCAGCAGCCAAGATCTAAGATCTAACTATGGCTACACCTTC. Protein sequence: CASSQDLRSNYGYTF.

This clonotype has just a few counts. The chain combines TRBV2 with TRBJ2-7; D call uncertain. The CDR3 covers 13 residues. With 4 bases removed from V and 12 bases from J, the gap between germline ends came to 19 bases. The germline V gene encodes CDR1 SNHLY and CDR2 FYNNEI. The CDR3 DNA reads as TGTGCCAGCAGTGCGTCACGTACAAATATCCGGTACTTC. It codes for CASSASRTNIRYF.

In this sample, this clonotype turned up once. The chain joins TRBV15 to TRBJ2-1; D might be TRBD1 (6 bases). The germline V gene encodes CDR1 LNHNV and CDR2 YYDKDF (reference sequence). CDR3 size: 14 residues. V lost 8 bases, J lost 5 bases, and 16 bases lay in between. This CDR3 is CATRLGAGNNEQFF. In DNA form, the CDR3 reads TGTGCCACCCGGTTGGGGGCGGGCAACAATGAGCAGTTCTTC.

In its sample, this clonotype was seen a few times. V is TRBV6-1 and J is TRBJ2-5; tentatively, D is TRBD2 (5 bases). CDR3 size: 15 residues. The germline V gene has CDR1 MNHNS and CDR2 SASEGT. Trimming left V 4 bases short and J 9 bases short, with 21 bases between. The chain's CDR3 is CASSVLGTRGAPQYF. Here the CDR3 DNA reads TGTGCCAGCAGTGTATTGGGCACCCGGGGTGCGCCCCAGTACTTC.

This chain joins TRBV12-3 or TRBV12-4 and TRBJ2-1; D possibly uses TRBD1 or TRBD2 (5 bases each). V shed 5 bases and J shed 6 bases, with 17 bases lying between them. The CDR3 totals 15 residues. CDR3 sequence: CASSKPPGGGNEQFF. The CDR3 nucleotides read TGTGCCAGCAGTAAACCCCCCGGTGGGGGCAATGAGCAGTTCTTC.